Listed below are T cell receptor beta chains from one sample, sequenced in a study of blood T cell repertoires in COVID-19. Sequencing was performed with immunoSEQ multiplex PCR; in TCRdb, only in-frame clones are kept and a portion is missing. The repertoire holds approximately 89,000 clones, more than 70% seen once, with around a quarter in the top ten. Input material: peripheral blood. These TCRs come from a man in his 70s with acute or convalescent COVID-19. Both conserved end residues are part of each CDR3. The D gene is left open where the match is weak. Part of the rows lack a size; the others show once, few, many or a class for expanded clones.

d_gene: -
v_gene: TRBV2
abundance: -
j_gene: TRBJ2-1
CDR3nt: TGTGCCAGCAGTAAGGACTGGGCAGGTTACAATGAGCAGTTCTTC
CDR3aa: CASSKDWAGYNEQFF

d_gene: TRBD1
v_gene: TRBV10-3
abundance: -
j_gene: TRBJ2-3
CDR3nt: TGTGCCATCAGTGCCCCGACAGGGGTCACAGATACGCAGTATTTT
CDR3aa: CAISAPTGVTDTQYF

d_gene: TRBD1
v_gene: TRBV10-3
abundance: few
j_gene: TRBJ2-7
CDR3nt: TGTGCCATCACGGACAGGGAAGGCGAGCAGTACTTC
CDR3aa: CAITDREGEQYF

d_gene: -
v_gene: TRBV2
abundance: -
j_gene: TRBJ1-4
CDR3nt: TGTGCCAGCAGTGAGTCGGGGGGTAATGAAAAACTGTTTTTT
CDR3aa: CASSESGGNEKLFF

d_gene: -
v_gene: TRBV5-1
abundance: -
j_gene: TRBJ2-3
CDR3nt: TGCGCCAGCAGCTTGGACCGGGTTTATGGCACAGATACGCAGTATTTT
CDR3aa: CASSLDRVYGTDTQYF

d_gene: TRBD2
v_gene: TRBV27
abundance: once
j_gene: TRBJ2-1
CDR3nt: TGTGCCAGCAGTGCAGTAGGGACTAGCGGGAGGGTCTACAATGAGCAGTTCTTC
CDR3aa: CASSAVGTSGRVYNEQFF

d_gene: -
v_gene: TRBV5-4
abundance: -
j_gene: TRBJ1-6
CDR3nt: TGTGCCAGCAGCGCAGCAGGGCAACGTACCCTCCACTTT
CDR3aa: CASSAAGQRTLHF

d_gene: TRBD1
v_gene: TRBV20-1
abundance: -
j_gene: TRBJ2-3
CDR3nt: TGCAGTGCTAGTCCCTGGACAGGACAGGGACTTCCAGATACGCAGTATTTT
CDR3aa: CSASPWTGQGLPDTQYF

d_gene: TRBD1
v_gene: TRBV24-1
abundance: few
j_gene: TRBJ2-7
CDR3nt: TGTGCCACCAGTGATTCTGGACAGGTAATCTACGAGCAGTACTTC
CDR3aa: CATSDSGQVIYEQYF

d_gene: TRBD1
v_gene: TRBV25-1
abundance: -
j_gene: TRBJ2-7
CDR3nt: TGTGCCAGCAGTGAATTGGAAGCGGGACAGGGGGCCCACGAGCAGTACTTC
CDR3aa: CASSELEAGQGAHEQYF

d_gene: TRBD1
v_gene: TRBV28
abundance: -
j_gene: TRBJ1-1
CDR3nt: TGTGCCAGCAGTTCCCCGGGACAGGGGGAGGGACCTGAAGCTTTCTTT
CDR3aa: CASSSPGQGEGPEAFF

d_gene: TRBD2
v_gene: TRBV27
abundance: -
j_gene: TRBJ2-1
CDR3nt: TGTGCCAGCAGTTTAGGCCTGAGCGGGGTTTACAATGAGCAGTTCTTC
CDR3aa: CASSLGLSGVYNEQFF

d_gene: TRBD1
v_gene: TRBV6-5
abundance: -
j_gene: TRBJ1-6
CDR3nt: TGTGCCAGCAACTCACAGGGGAGGATGTCACCCCTCCACTTT
CDR3aa: CASNSQGRMSPLHF

d_gene: TRBD1
v_gene: TRBV4-2
abundance: -
j_gene: TRBJ2-7
CDR3nt: TGTGCCAGCAGCGCAGACCCCGGGACAGGGGGCTACGAGCAGTACTTC
CDR3aa: CASSADPGTGGYEQYF

d_gene: TRBD1
v_gene: TRBV12-3/TRBV12-4
abundance: -
j_gene: TRBJ1-2
CDR3nt: TGTGCCAGCAGTCGACAGGGGTGGTATGGCTACACCTTC
CDR3aa: CASSRQGWYGYTF

d_gene: -
v_gene: TRBV5-4
abundance: -
j_gene: TRBJ2-5
CDR3nt: TGTGCCAGCAGCTTGGCCACAGGGAGAGAGACCCAGTACTTC
CDR3aa: CASSLATGRETQYF

d_gene: TRBD2
v_gene: TRBV24-1
abundance: few
j_gene: TRBJ2-1
CDR3nt: TGTGCCACCAGTGATGGGACTAGCGGGACCGCCTCGGGGCAGTTCTTC
CDR3aa: CATSDGTSGTASGQFF

d_gene: TRBD1
v_gene: TRBV11-2
abundance: -
j_gene: TRBJ2-2
CDR3nt: TGTGCCAGCAGGGACAGGGGGAATTGGAACACCGGGGAGCTGTTTTTT
CDR3aa: CASRDRGNWNTGELFF

d_gene: -
v_gene: TRBV11-3
abundance: -
j_gene: TRBJ2-7
CDR3nt: TGTGCCAGCAGCTCGTCTTACAGGGACTACGAGCAGTACTTC
CDR3aa: CASSSSYRDYEQYF

d_gene: -
v_gene: TRBV3-1/TRBV3-2
abundance: -
j_gene: TRBJ2-2
CDR3nt: TGTGCCAGCAGCCAAGTACGGACTAACACCGGGGAGCTGTTTTTT
CDR3aa: CASSQVRTNTGELFF

d_gene: -
v_gene: TRBV24-1
abundance: -
j_gene: TRBJ1-4
CDR3nt: TGTGCCACCAGTGATTTGATGGGGGGAGCCCATAATGAAAAACTGTTTTTT
CDR3aa: CATSDLMGGAHNEKLFF

d_gene: -
v_gene: TRBV3-1/TRBV3-2
abundance: -
j_gene: TRBJ1-2
CDR3nt: TGTGCCAGCAGCCATCCGGGTCGTGCTAACTATGGCTACACCTTC
CDR3aa: CASSHPGRANYGYTF

d_gene: TRBD2
v_gene: TRBV3-1/TRBV3-2
abundance: once
j_gene: TRBJ2-7
CDR3nt: TGTGCCAGCAGCCAAGCGGGGCTAGCGGGAGAGAACGAGCAGTACTTC
CDR3aa: CASSQAGLAGENEQYF

d_gene: -
v_gene: TRBV2
abundance: -
j_gene: TRBJ1-1
CDR3nt: TGTGCCAGCAGTGGGATCCGGGGGGCCACTGAAGCTTTCTTT
CDR3aa: CASSGIRGATEAFF

d_gene: -
v_gene: TRBV27
abundance: -
j_gene: TRBJ2-2
CDR3nt: TGTGCCAGCAGTTTATCGAAGCTTGCCGGGGAGCTGTTTTTT
CDR3aa: CASSLSKLAGELFF

d_gene: -
v_gene: TRBV28
abundance: -
j_gene: TRBJ2-5
CDR3nt: TGTGCCAGCAGTGGGAGCCAAGAGACCCAGTACTTC
CDR3aa: CASSGSQETQYF

d_gene: TRBD1
v_gene: TRBV6-5
abundance: few
j_gene: TRBJ2-3
CDR3nt: TGTGCCAGCAGGACAGGGACCAGCACAGATACGCAGTATTTT
CDR3aa: CASRTGTSTDTQYF

d_gene: TRBD2
v_gene: TRBV18
abundance: -
j_gene: TRBJ2-3
CDR3nt: TGTGCCAGCTCACCTGGGGGGGTCGGAGATACGCAGTATTTT
CDR3aa: CASSPGGVGDTQYF

d_gene: -
v_gene: TRBV29-1
abundance: few
j_gene: TRBJ1-5
CDR3nt: TGCAGCGTTGGAGATCAGCCCCAGCATTTT
CDR3aa: CSVGDQPQHF

d_gene: -
v_gene: TRBV21-1
abundance: -
j_gene: TRBJ1-1
CDR3nt: TGTGCCAGCAGCAAAGCGCGGGTGAACACTGAAGCTTTCTTT
CDR3aa: CASSKARVNTEAFF

d_gene: -
v_gene: TRBV27
abundance: -
j_gene: TRBJ2-4
CDR3nt: TGTGCCAGCAGTCCCCGCGATGGCGGGATTGTTGGCAAAAACATTCAGTACTTC
CDR3aa: CASSPRDGGIVGKNIQYF

d_gene: TRBD1
v_gene: TRBV6-5
abundance: -
j_gene: TRBJ2-5
CDR3nt: TGTGCCAGCGCGACAGGGGGACAAGAGACCCAGTACTTC
CDR3aa: CASATGGQETQYF

d_gene: TRBD2
v_gene: TRBV11-1
abundance: -
j_gene: TRBJ2-1
CDR3nt: TGTGCCAGCAGCAAGGTGGGCGGGAGTATGAATGAGCAGTTCTTC
CDR3aa: CASSKVGGSMNEQFF

d_gene: -
v_gene: TRBV5-8
abundance: -
j_gene: TRBJ2-6
CDR3nt: TGTGCCAGCACCCTGAGCTCTGGGGCCAACGTCCTGACTTTC
CDR3aa: CASTLSSGANVLTF

d_gene: TRBD1
v_gene: TRBV6-5
abundance: many
j_gene: TRBJ2-1
CDR3nt: TGTGCCAGCAGCACCCAGGGGGCGGGCTACAATGAGCAGTTCTTC
CDR3aa: CASSTQGAGYNEQFF

d_gene: TRBD1
v_gene: TRBV5-1
abundance: once
j_gene: TRBJ2-2
CDR3nt: TGCGCCAGCAGCGTAATACCGGGACAGGGGGACACCGGGGAGCTGTTTTTT
CDR3aa: CASSVIPGQGDTGELFF

d_gene: -
v_gene: TRBV5-1
abundance: -
j_gene: TRBJ1-1
CDR3nt: TGCGCCAGCAGCTTGGGGGCCACTGAAGCTTTCTTT
CDR3aa: CASSLGATEAFF

d_gene: -
v_gene: TRBV5-8
abundance: -
j_gene: TRBJ2-7
CDR3nt: TGTGCCAGCAGCTTGAGGGCAGGGAGGTCCTACGAGCAGTACTTC
CDR3aa: CASSLRAGRSYEQYF

d_gene: -
v_gene: TRBV5-1
abundance: once
j_gene: TRBJ2-7
CDR3nt: TGCGCCAGCAGCTTCCTTGACAGCTACGAGCAGTACTTC
CDR3aa: CASSFLDSYEQYF

d_gene: -
v_gene: TRBV9
abundance: -
j_gene: TRBJ2-3
CDR3nt: TGTGCCAGCAGCGTAGAGGGGAACCCCCCGGCAGATACGCAGTATTTT
CDR3aa: CASSVEGNPPADTQYF

d_gene: -
v_gene: TRBV21-1
abundance: -
j_gene: TRBJ1-1
CDR3nt: TGTGCCAGCAGCAAAGGGGGACACCCCTCCTTTAACACTGAAGCTTTCTTT
CDR3aa: CASSKGGHPSFNTEAFF

d_gene: -
v_gene: TRBV7-8
abundance: -
j_gene: TRBJ2-2
CDR3nt: TGTGCCAGCAGACCACAGGTTTTCACCGGGGAGCTGTTTTTT
CDR3aa: CASRPQVFTGELFF